A selection of T cell receptor beta chains follows, all from one sample in a study of shared clonotypes between healthy human individuals. TCRdb keeps only in-frame clones here, not all; method: immunoSEQ multiplex PCR. The table lists over a million clones, around 95% of them singletons. The specimen was naive CD4+ T cells sorted from blood. Every receptor here comes from a man aged 25 to 40 in good health. Both conserved end residues are part of each CDR3. The D gene is left open where the match is weak. Expanded clones get a size class; other rows say once, few or many, or leave the size out.

len	d_gene	abundance	j_gene	v_gene	CDR3nt	CDR3aa
13	NA	NA	TRBJ1-1	TRBV2	TGTGCCAGCAGTAAGGATCTGGGCACTGAAGCTTTCTTT	CASSKDLGTEAFF
12	NA	NA	TRBJ2-2	TRBV29-1	TGCAGCGTTGAATCCCCCCGGGGGGAGCTGTTTTTT	CSVESPRGELFF
16	NA	NA	TRBJ1-5	TRBV6-5	TGTGCCAGCAGTTACTCGCGCAGGGCCGGCAATCAGCCCCAGCATTTT	CASSYSRRAGNQPQHF
13	NA	NA	TRBJ2-7	TRBV5-1	TGCGCCAGCAGCTCGCACCCCCAGAGCGCGGGGTACTTC	CASSSHPQSAGYF
14	NA	NA	TRBJ1-1	TRBV6-1	TGTGCCAGCAGTGAAACCCGGGTCGGATCTGAAGCTTTCTTT	CASSETRVGSEAFF
15	NA	once	TRBJ2-7	TRBV7-2	TGTGCCAGCAGCACAACCGGGACGAGCTCCTACGAGCAGTACTTC	CASSTTGTSSYEQYF
13	TRBD1	NA	TRBJ2-7	TRBV10-3	TGTGCCACCAGAGGGGACAGCGCCTACGAGCAGTACTTC	CATRGDSAYEQYF
15	NA	NA	TRBJ1-2	TRBV6-6	TGTGCCAGCAGTTACGAGGCGACTTCTACCTATGGCTACACCTTC	CASSYEATSTYGYTF
17	NA	NA	TRBJ1-2	TRBV21-1	TGTGCCAGCAGCAAAGTAATAGGTTTGGTGGAGGACTATGGCTACACCTTC	CASSKVIGLVEDYGYTF
11	NA	NA	TRBJ2-7	TRBV5-1	TGCGCCAGCAGTGAACAAGGTGAGCAGTACTTC	CASSEQGEQYF
14	NA	once	TRBJ2-5	TRBV7-8	TGTGCCAGCAGCTTAGCGCTTAGAAGCGGGACCCAGTACTTC	CASSLALRSGTQYF
14	NA	NA	TRBJ1-1	TRBV10-3	TGTGCCATCAGTTTTCAGGGCGCAAACACTGAAGCTTTCTTT	CAISFQGANTEAFF
11	NA	NA	TRBJ2-7	TRBV5-6	TGTGCCAGCAGCTTGTATGACGAGCAGTACTTC	CASSLYDEQYF
13	NA	few	TRBJ2-2	TRBV19	TGTGCCAGCAATGGGGGAAATGACGGGGAGCTGTTTTTT	CASNGGNDGELFF
15	TRBD1	NA	TRBJ1-1	TRBV5-1	TGCGCCAGCAGCGGACAGGGGGCTTTCAACACTGAAGCTTTCTTT	CASSGQGAFNTEAFF
10	NA	NA	TRBJ2-1	TRBV19	TGTGCCAGTGGCGGAAATGAGCAGTTCTTC	CASGGNEQFF
18	TRBD2	NA	TRBJ2-7	TRBV18	TGTGCCAGCTCACCGGAAGGACTAGCGGGAGGGCCGGTCTACGAGCAGTACTTC	CASSPEGLAGGPVYEQYF
16	TRBD2	NA	TRBJ2-1	TRBV28	TGTGCCAGCAGAGCCACTAGCGGGAGGGCCGGGAATGAGCAGTTCTTC	CASRATSGRAGNEQFF
13	NA	NA	TRBJ2-1	TRBV11-3	TGTGCCAGCAGCCCTCTGCCGAGATTTGAGCAGTTCTTC	CASSPLPRFEQFF
14	NA	once	TRBJ1-1	TRBV14	TGTGCCAGCAGCCTAACGACAGCCTACCCTGAAGCTTTCTTT	CASSLTTAYPEAFF
14	NA	once	TRBJ2-2	TRBV6-5	TGTGCCAGCAGGGAGGAATCGAACACCGGGGAGCTGTTTTTT	CASREESNTGELFF
19	TRBD2	NA	TRBJ2-3	TRBV14	TGTGCCAGCAGCCAACCGGCCGGGACTAGCGGGAGAAGGACAGATACGCAGTATTTT	CASSQPAGTSGRRTDTQYF
14	NA	NA	TRBJ2-7	TRBV18	TGTGCCAGCTCACCACCCTCCGGGGTTTACGAGCAGTACTTC	CASSPPSGVYEQYF
14	NA	NA	TRBJ2-7	TRBV27	TGTGCCAGCAGTCTGGGGAGGCCCTCGGACGAGCAGTACTTC	CASSLGRPSDEQYF
17	NA	NA	TRBJ2-5	TRBV7-2	TGTGCCAGCAGCTTAGGCGGGCCTGGCGCGAAAAAAGAGACCCAGTACTTC	CASSLGGPGAKKETQYF
13	NA	NA	TRBJ2-2	TRBV5-1	TGCGCCAGCAGCACGACAGTTACCGGGGAGCTGTTTTTT	CASSTTVTGELFF
15	TRBD1	NA	TRBJ2-7	TRBV28	TGTGCCAGCAGCCCTCAACAGACAGGGCTGCGCGAGCAGTACTTC	CASSPQQTGLREQYF
16	TRBD2	NA	TRBJ2-1	TRBV6-1	TGTGCCAGCAGTGACCCCGGGGCTAGCGGGTACAATGAGCAGTTCTTC	CASSDPGASGYNEQFF
14	TRBD1	NA	TRBJ1-2	TRBV29-1	TGCAGCGTCACCGCAATAACAGGGGCTTATGGCTACACCTTC	CSVTAITGAYGYTF
16	NA	NA	TRBJ2-5	TRBV5-1	TGCGCCAGCAGCTCGGGGGAGTTAGGTGGTAGAGAGACCCAGTACTTC	CASSSGELGGRETQYF
15	TRBD2	NA	TRBJ2-7	TRBV7-9	TGTGCCAGCAGCCTTACTAGCGGGAGTTCCTACGAGCAGTACTTC	CASSLTSGSSYEQYF
12	NA	NA	TRBJ2-7	TRBV29-1	TGCAGCGTGGATACAACCCCCCACGAGCAGTACTTC	CSVDTTPHEQYF
13	TRBD2	NA	TRBJ2-2	TRBV10-3	TGTGCCATCAGAAGCGGGGACACCGGGGAGCTGTTTTTT	CAIRSGDTGELFF
16	NA	NA	TRBJ1-1	TRBV10-3	TGTGCCATCAGTGATAGGGTGTACAGGACGAACACTGAAGCTTTCTTT	CAISDRVYRTNTEAFF
16	TRBD2	once	TRBJ2-2	TRBV7-3	TGTGCCAGCAGCTCCGTAGCGGGAGGGACGGTCGGGGAGCTGTTTTTT	CASSSVAGGTVGELFF
19	NA	NA	TRBJ2-6	TRBV11-2	TGTGCCAGCAGCAGCCGGACAGCCCTCTCCGCCTCTGGGGCCAACGTCCTGACTTTC	CASSSRTALSASGANVLTF
16	NA	NA	TRBJ2-5	TRBV6-1	TGTGCCAGCAGTGAATTGGGGGGGCGTCGGCGGGAGACCCAGTACTTC	CASSELGGRRRETQYF
13	TRBD2	NA	TRBJ2-7	TRBV5-6	TGTGCCAGCAGCTTAAGCGGGACTCACGAGCAGTACTTC	CASSLSGTHEQYF
15	NA	once	TRBJ1-2	TRBV5-4	TGTGCCAGCTCGGCTCTCTCGGGGGCGGGCTATGGCTACACCTTC	CASSALSGAGYGYTF
14	NA	NA	TRBJ1-1	TRBV5-1	TGCGCCAGCAGCTTGGTTTTGGGGAACACTGAAGCTTTCTTT	CASSLVLGNTEAFF
16	NA	NA	TRBJ2-6	TRBV5-1	TGCGCCAGCAGCTTGCCCCAGGGCTCCGGGGCCAACGTCCTGACTTTC	CASSLPQGSGANVLTF
14	NA	NA	TRBJ1-2	TRBV6-5	TGTGCCAGCAGTTTCGGACAGCCTAACTATGGCTACACCTTC	CASSFGQPNYGYTF
14	NA	NA	TRBJ1-5	TRBV6-6	TGTGCCAGCAGTTACCGGGCCAGCAATCAGCCCCAGCATTTT	CASSYRASNQPQHF
15	NA	once	TRBJ2-3	TRBV7-9	TGTGCCAGCAGCCACCAACGGCGCGAGGTAGATACGCAGTATTTT	CASSHQRREVDTQYF
14	NA	NA	TRBJ2-1	TRBV2	TGTGCCAGCAGCAGGGAAGTAACAGGTAGTGAGCAGTTCTTC	CASSREVTGSEQFF
17	TRBD2	NA	TRBJ2-1	TRBV5-1	TGCGCCAGCAGCTCGGGACTAGCGGGAGTACGGTACAATGAGCAGTTCTTC	CASSSGLAGVRYNEQFF
15	NA	NA	TRBJ1-5	TRBV18	TGTGCCAGCTCACCTGAATTGGGTAGCAATCAGCCCCAGCATTTT	CASSPELGSNQPQHF
15	NA	NA	TRBJ1-3	TRBV5-4	TGTGCCAGCAGCTTGGGACAGCACTCTGGAAACACCATATATTTT	CASSLGQHSGNTIYF
12	TRBD1	NA	TRBJ1-2	TRBV18	TGTGCCAGCTCCCCAGGGGGTAATGGCTACACCTTC	CASSPGGNGYTF
14	NA	NA	TRBJ2-3	TRBV30	TGTGCCTGGGGGACTGGGATTAGCACAGATACGCAGTATTTT	CAWGTGISTDTQYF
17	NA	NA	TRBJ2-1	TRBV4-2	TGTGCCAGCAGCCAGGGGCCGATAGGGAGGTCCCGGGATGAGCAGTTCTTC	CASSQGPIGRSRDEQFF
18	NA	NA	TRBJ1-5	TRBV19	TGTGCCAGTAGTATTCCCCTTACAGGGTTTTATAGCAATCAGCCCCAGCATTTT	CASSIPLTGFYSNQPQHF
16	NA	NA	TRBJ2-1	TRBV11-2	TGTGCCAGCAGCTTTGCCCGCTCGAGCTCCTACAATGAGCAGTTCTTC	CASSFARSSSYNEQFF